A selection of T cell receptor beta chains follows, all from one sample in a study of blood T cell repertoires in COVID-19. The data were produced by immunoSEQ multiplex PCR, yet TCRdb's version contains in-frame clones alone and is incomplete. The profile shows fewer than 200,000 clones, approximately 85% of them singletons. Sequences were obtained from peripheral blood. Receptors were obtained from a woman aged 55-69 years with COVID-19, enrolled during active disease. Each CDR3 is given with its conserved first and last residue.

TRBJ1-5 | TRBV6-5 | CASTSDRGNQPQHF
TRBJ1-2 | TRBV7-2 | CASGLGQLYGYTF
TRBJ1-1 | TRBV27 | CASSPILTENTEAFF
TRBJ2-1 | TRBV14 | CASRVAGEDEQFF
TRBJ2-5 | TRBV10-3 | CAISESTVEETQYF
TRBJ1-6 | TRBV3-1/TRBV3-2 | CASSQVRGRGLRSSPLHF
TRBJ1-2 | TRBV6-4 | CASSDFPGTDRYGYTF
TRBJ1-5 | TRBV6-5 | CASISGRDNQPQHF
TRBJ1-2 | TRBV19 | CASIGTASGYTF
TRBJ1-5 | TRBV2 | CASRAGTGGSQPQHF
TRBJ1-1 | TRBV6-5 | CASFNPQGAGTEAFF
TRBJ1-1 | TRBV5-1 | CASSLYSTNTEAFF
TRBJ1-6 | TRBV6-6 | CASRAEAYNSPLHF
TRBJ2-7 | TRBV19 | CASSITPSSYEQYF
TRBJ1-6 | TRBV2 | CASSPNNSPLHF
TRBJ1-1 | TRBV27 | CASSFRQGGTEAFF
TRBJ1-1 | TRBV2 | CASSVASGGTEAFF
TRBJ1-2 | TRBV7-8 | CASSLAAGHDGYTF
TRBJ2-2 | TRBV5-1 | CASSLRGPGIQNTGELFF
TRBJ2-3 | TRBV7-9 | CASTSSPDTQYF
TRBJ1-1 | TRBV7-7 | CASSTSENTEAFF
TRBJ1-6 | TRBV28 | CASSFSSGGSYNSPLHF
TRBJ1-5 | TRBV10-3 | CATTVGTYQPQHF
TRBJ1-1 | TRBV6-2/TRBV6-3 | CASSYGGGRGTEAFF
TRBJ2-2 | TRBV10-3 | CATRGERGNTGELFF
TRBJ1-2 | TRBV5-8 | CASSLATGPVGYTF
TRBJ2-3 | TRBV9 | CASSVVQGTDTQYF
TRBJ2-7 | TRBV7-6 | CASSYGWTGASSEQYF
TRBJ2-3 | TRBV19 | CASSTGVRGTDTQYF
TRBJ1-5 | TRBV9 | CASSGGQGLDQPQHF
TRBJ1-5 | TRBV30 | CAWRAPGSGNQPQHF
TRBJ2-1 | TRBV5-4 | CASSYGQGGYNEQFF
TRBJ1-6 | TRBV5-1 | CASSRDSSNSPLHF
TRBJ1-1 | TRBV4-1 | CASSPTGGAKNTEAFF
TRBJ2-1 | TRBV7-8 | CASSPRTSGTHEQFF
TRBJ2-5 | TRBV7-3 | CASSSQGSKETQYF
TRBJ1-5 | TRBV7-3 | CASSSLSGQYSNQPQHF
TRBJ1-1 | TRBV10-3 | CAISGDRGPSEAFF
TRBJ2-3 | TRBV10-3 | CAISESFPTDRDGADTQYF
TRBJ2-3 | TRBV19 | CASKGGEASTDTQYF
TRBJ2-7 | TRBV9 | CASSAWDNYEQYF
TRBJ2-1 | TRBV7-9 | CASSHKYNEQFF
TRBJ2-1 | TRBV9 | CASSSRPRGRQSDEQFF
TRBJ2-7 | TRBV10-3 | CATGTGDYEQYF
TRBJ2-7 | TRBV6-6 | CASRRQDEQYF
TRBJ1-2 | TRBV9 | CASSVDVTSYGGYTF
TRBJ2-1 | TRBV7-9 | CASPAASGGYNEQFF
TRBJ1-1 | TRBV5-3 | CARRDRAAQGTEAFF
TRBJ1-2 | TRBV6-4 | CASSEGDNYGYTF